This TCR beta chain was sequenced during a study of T cells after yellow fever vaccination. Notes on the study in general: Within FACS-sorted repertoires, abundant clonotypes contaminating from the bulk population could be present. Across the CD4 and CD8 compartments, a small share of clonotypes was present in both. The secondary response showed a weaker magnitude and a faster peak, day 5 versus 15.

Trimming cost V 7 bases and J 7 bases, with 19 bases left between them. The CDR3 contains 14 residues. At least ten counts were recorded for this clonotype. As yet, its antigen is unknown. As TCR cDNA was made by 5'RACE template switching, a universal primer site and UMIs were added. TCRdb redid the calling of the 5' RACE reads with MiXCR, one entry per CDR3 protein. The table has approximately 300,000 distinct CDR3 sequences, roughly 8.7% seen once. The sample in question was PBMCs, obtained on the day of the first yellow fever vaccination. This sequence originates from a young man who received the YFV17D yellow fever vaccine. The gene calls are TRBV12-3 or TRBV12-4 and TRBJ2-5; D not certain. The DNA for the CDR3 is TGTGCCAGCACCCCGTTAGAAGGGCGTGGGACCCAGTACTTC. Amino acid sequence: CASTPLEGRGTQYF.